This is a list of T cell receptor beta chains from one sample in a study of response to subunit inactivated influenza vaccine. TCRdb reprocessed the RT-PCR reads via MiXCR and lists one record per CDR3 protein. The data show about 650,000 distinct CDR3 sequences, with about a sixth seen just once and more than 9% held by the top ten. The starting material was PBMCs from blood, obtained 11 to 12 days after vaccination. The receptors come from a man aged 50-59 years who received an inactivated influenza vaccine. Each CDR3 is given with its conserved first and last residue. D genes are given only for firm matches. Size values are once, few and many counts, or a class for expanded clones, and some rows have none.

CDR3: CAWSQFGVGNQPQHF
DNA: TGTGCCTGGAGTCAGTTTGGGGTAGGAAATCAGCCCCAGCATTTT
J: TRBJ1-5
V: TRBV30
size: -
D: -

CDR3: CSARRDYPSTGELFF
DNA: TGCAGTGCTAGAAGGGACTACCCGAGCACCGGGGAGCTGTTTTTT
J: TRBJ2-2
V: TRBV20-1
size: few
D: TRBD2

CDR3: CASSQVSTGGEAFF
DNA: TGTGCCAGCAGCCAAGTGAGTACAGGGGGTGAAGCTTTCTTT
J: TRBJ1-1
V: TRBV3-1
size: -
D: TRBD1

CDR3: CSAENLDEQFF
DNA: TGCAGTGCGGAAAATTTAGATGAGCAGTTCTTC
J: TRBJ2-1
V: TRBV20-1
size: -
D: -

CDR3: CASWVGQYGYTF
DNA: TGTGCCAGCTGGGTTGGGCAATATGGCTACACCTTC
J: TRBJ1-2
V: TRBV6-5
size: -
D: -

CDR3: CASSLRRWGLAGGPNTGELFF
DNA: TGTGCCAGCAGCTTACGGAGGTGGGGACTAGCGGGAGGACCGAACACCGGGGAGCTGTTTTTT
J: TRBJ2-2
V: TRBV11-1
size: few
D: TRBD2

CDR3: CASSSARGDSDTQYF
DNA: TGTGCCAGCTCATCCGCCAGGGGGGACTCAGATACGCAGTATTTT
J: TRBJ2-3
V: TRBV18
size: -
D: -

CDR3: CASSLLTEGNEQFF
DNA: TGTGCCAGCAGTCTCCTGACCGAGGGCAATGAGCAGTTCTTC
J: TRBJ2-1
V: TRBV28
size: -
D: -

CDR3: CAIRTSGGFSSYNEQFF
DNA: TGTGCCATTCGGACTAGCGGGGGGTTCAGCTCCTACAATGAGCAGTTCTTC
J: TRBJ2-1
V: TRBV10-3
size: -
D: TRBD2

CDR3: CASSVELDSYNEQFF
DNA: TGTGCCAGCAGCGTAGAACTAGACTCCTACAATGAGCAGTTCTTC
J: TRBJ2-1
V: TRBV9
size: few
D: -

CDR3: CASSFDPTYEQYF
DNA: TGCGCCAGCAGCTTTGACCCTACCTACGAGCAGTACTTC
J: TRBJ2-7
V: TRBV5-1
size: many
D: -

CDR3: CASSYGLRGSTEAFF
DNA: TGTGCCAGCAGTTACGGTCTGCGGGGAAGCACTGAAGCTTTCTTT
J: TRBJ1-1
V: TRBV6-5
size: -
D: -

CDR3: CASSPGLRNYGYTF
DNA: TGCGCCAGCAGCCCGGGACTCAGGAACTATGGCTACACCTTC
J: TRBJ1-2
V: TRBV5-1
size: -
D: -

CDR3: CASSLVAGGAKNIQYF
DNA: TGTGCCAGCAGCTTGGTGGCGGGAGGAGCCAAAAACATTCAGTACTTC
J: TRBJ2-4
V: TRBV5-5
size: many
D: TRBD2

CDR3: CASSPDSGGANEQFF
DNA: TGTGCCAGTAGCCCTGATAGCGGGGGGGCGAATGAGCAGTTCTTC
J: TRBJ2-1
V: TRBV19
size: many
D: TRBD2

CDR3: CAIAGESYEQYF
DNA: TGTGCCATCGCAGGGGAGTCCTACGAGCAGTACTTC
J: TRBJ2-7
V: TRBV10-3
size: -
D: -

CDR3: CASSLLGRSNEQFF
DNA: TGTGCCAGCAGCCTCTTGGGGAGGAGCAATGAGCAGTTCTTC
J: TRBJ2-1
V: TRBV7-8
size: -
D: -

CDR3: CASSLARDGYGYTF
DNA: TGTGCCAGCAGCTTAGCGCGGGATGGCTATGGCTACACCTTC
J: TRBJ1-2
V: TRBV7-2
size: -
D: -

CDR3: CASVGDEQFF
DNA: TGTGCCAGCGTTGGAGATGAGCAGTTCTTC
J: TRBJ2-1
V: TRBV6-6
size: many
D: -

CDR3: CSGGTGAGTEAFF
DNA: TGCAGCGGCGGGACAGGGGCGGGAACTGAAGCTTTCTTT
J: TRBJ1-1
V: TRBV29-1
size: -
D: TRBD1

CDR3: CSARPLAFHEQYF
DNA: TGCAGTGCTAGACCTCTAGCTTTCCACGAGCAGTACTTC
J: TRBJ2-7
V: TRBV20-1
size: -
D: -

CDR3: CASSQEAGVSYNEQFF
DNA: TGTGCCAGCAGCCAAGAAGCGGGGGTCTCCTACAATGAGCAGTTCTTC
J: TRBJ2-1
V: TRBV3-1
size: -
D: TRBD2

CDR3: CASSEFSGRGRPLHF
DNA: TGTGCCAGCAGTGAATTTTCAGGGCGGGGGAGACCCCTCCACTTT
J: TRBJ1-6
V: TRBV25-1
size: many
D: -

CDR3: CVTGLVADTQYF
DNA: TGTGTCACGGGGCTAGTTGCAGATACGCAGTATTTT
J: TRBJ2-3
V: TRBV19
size: few
D: -